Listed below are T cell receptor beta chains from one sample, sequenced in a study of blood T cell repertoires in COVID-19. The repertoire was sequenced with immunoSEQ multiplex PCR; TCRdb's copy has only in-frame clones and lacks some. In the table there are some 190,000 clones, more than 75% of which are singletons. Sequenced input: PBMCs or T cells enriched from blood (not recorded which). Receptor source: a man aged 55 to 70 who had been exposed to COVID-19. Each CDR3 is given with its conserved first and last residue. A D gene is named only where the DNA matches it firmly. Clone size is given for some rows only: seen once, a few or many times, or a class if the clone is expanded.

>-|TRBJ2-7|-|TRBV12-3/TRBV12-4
TGTGCCAGCAGTTCCCTTTACGAGCAGTACTTC
CASSSLYEQYF
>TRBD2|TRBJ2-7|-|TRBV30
TGTGCCTGGACGGGGGGATCGGTATCCTACGAGCAGTACTTC
CAWTGGSVSYEQYF
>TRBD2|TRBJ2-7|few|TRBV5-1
TGCGCCAGCAGCTTTGGACTAGCGGGAGGGTACCCCTACGAGCAGTACTTC
CASSFGLAGGYPYEQYF
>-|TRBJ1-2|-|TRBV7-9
TGTGCCAGCAGCTTAGCGGGCCAGAACTATGGCTACACCTTC
CASSLAGQNYGYTF
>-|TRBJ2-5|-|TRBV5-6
TGTGCCAGCAGCTTGACGGACCAAGAGACCCAGTACTTC
CASSLTDQETQYF
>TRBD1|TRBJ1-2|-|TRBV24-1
TGTGCCACCAGTGGGACAGGGTTTGACGGCTACACCTTC
CATSGTGFDGYTF
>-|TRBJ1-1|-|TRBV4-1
TGCGCCAGCAGCCAAGTGGGCGAGACTGAAGCTTTCTTT
CASSQVGETEAFF
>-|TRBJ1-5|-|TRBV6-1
TGTGCCAGCAGTGAAGAAGGAACCCCGGGTAGCAATCAGCCCCAGCATTTT
CASSEEGTPGSNQPQHF
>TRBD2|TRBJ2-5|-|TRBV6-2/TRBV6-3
TGTGCCAGCAGTAGCGGGAGATTTGAGACCCAGTACTTC
CASSSGRFETQYF
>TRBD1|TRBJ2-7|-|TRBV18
TGTGCCAGCTCGCCGGGACAGGGCCAGCAGTACTTC
CASSPGQGQQYF
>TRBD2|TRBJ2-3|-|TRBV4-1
TGCGCCAGCAGCCAAGGGCTAGCGGGCACAGATACGCAGTATTTT
CASSQGLAGTDTQYF
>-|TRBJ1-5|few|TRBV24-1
TGTGCCACCAGTGATCGAGACACCTTAGGGGATCAGCCCCAGCATTTT
CATSDRDTLGDQPQHF
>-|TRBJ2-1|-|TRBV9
TGTGCCAGCAGCGTTCAGGGGAGCTCCTACAATGAGCAGTTCTTC
CASSVQGSSYNEQFF
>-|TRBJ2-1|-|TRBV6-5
TGTGCCAGCAGACCTTCAGGAAACCTTGAGCAGTTCTTC
CASRPSGNLEQFF
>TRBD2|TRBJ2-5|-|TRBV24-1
TGTGCCACCAGTGATCCGGCGGCTAGCGGCCAAGAGACCCAGTACTTC
CATSDPAASGQETQYF
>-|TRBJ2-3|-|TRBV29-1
TGCAGCGTTGCCGGGGTCGGTAGCACAGATACGCAGTATTTT
CSVAGVGSTDTQYF
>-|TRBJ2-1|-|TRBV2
TGTGCCAGCACCTCGGGGGCCTACAATGAGCAGTTCTTC
CASTSGAYNEQFF
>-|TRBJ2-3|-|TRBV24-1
TGTGCCACCAGTGATCAACAGGGTTATACGCAGTATTTT
CATSDQQGYTQYF
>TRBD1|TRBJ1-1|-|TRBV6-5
TGTGCCAGCAGCTCGGGCCAGGGGGAAAGAGCTTTCTTT
CASSSGQGERAFF
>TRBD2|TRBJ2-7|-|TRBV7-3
TGTGCCAGCAGCTTAACTAGCGGGAGCTTATACGAGCAGTACTTC
CASSLTSGSLYEQYF
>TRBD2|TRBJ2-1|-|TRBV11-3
TGTGCCAGCAGCTTAGAGACTAGCGGGAACCATGAGCAGTTCTTC
CASSLETSGNHEQFF
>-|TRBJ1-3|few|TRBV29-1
TGCAGCGTTATCGACAGGGGAAACACCATATATTTT
CSVIDRGNTIYF
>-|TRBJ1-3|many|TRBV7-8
TGTGCCAGCAGCTTTGGGGAGGGATCGATTAGTAGCACCATATATTTT
CASSFGEGSISSTIYF
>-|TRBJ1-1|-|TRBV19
TGTGCCAGTAGCTACGGACAACTCCCTGGGACTGAAGCTTTCTTT
CASSYGQLPGTEAFF
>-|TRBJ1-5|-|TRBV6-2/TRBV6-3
TGTGCCAGCAGTTATCTTCCCTCGGGTCAGCCCCAGCATTTT
CASSYLPSGQPQHF
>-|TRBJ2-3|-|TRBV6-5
TGTGCCAGCAACCTTGGACAAAGCACAGATACGCAGTATTTT
CASNLGQSTDTQYF
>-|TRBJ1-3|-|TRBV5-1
TGCGCCAGCAGCGGAACAGGGTTTACTGGAAACACCATATATTTT
CASSGTGFTGNTIYF
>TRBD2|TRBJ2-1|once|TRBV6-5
TGTGCCAGTCTGTGGGGACTAGCGGGAGTACTTGAGCAGTTCTTC
CASLWGLAGVLEQFF
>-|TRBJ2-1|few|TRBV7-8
TGTGCCAGCAGCTTAGAGGGACTGCGGGACAATGAGCAGTTCTTC
CASSLEGLRDNEQFF
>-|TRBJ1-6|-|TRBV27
TGTGCCAGCAGTTTATTCGCAGGGCGGAATTCACCCCTCCACTTT
CASSLFAGRNSPLHF
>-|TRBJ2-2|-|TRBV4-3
TGCGCCAGCAGCCAGGAGGGAACGCTCACCGGGGAGCTGTTTTTT
CASSQEGTLTGELFF
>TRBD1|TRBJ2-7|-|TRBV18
TGTGCCAGCTCACCTCGGACAGGGAGCTACGAGCAGTACTTC
CASSPRTGSYEQYF
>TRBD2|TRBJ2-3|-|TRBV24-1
TGTGCCACCAGTGATAGCGGGGGAAACACAGATACGCAGTATTTT
CATSDSGGNTDTQYF
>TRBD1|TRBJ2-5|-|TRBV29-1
TGCAGCGGGGCCAGGGGGAGTAGGGAGACCCAGTACTTC
CSGARGSRETQYF
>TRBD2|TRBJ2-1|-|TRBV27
TGTGCCAGCAGATCGGGACTAGCGGGGAACAATGAGCAGTTCTTC
CASRSGLAGNNEQFF
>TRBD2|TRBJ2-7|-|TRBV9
TGTGCCAGCAGCGTAGGAGTCGGGGTAGCGGGACTCTCCTACGAGCAGTACTTC
CASSVGVGVAGLSYEQYF
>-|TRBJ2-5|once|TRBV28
TGTGCCAGCAGTTCTCGGGGGGCCCACGAGACCCAGTACTTC
CASSSRGAHETQYF
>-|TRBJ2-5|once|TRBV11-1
TGTGCCAGCAGCCCCCGGACGGGAAGGGAGACCCAGTACTTC
CASSPRTGRETQYF
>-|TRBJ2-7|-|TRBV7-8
TGTGCCAGCAGCTCCCCCACAGGGCAATACGAGCAGTACTTC
CASSSPTGQYEQYF
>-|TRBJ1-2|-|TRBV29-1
TGCAGCGTTGTCCAGGGTGGCTACACCTTC
CSVVQGGYTF
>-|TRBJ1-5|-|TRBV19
TGTGCCAGTAGCTGGGACATAATTCAGCCCCAGCATTTT
CASSWDIIQPQHF
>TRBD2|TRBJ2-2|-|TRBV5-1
TGCGCCAGCAGCTTACTAGCGGGGAACACCGGGGAGCTGTTTTTT
CASSLLAGNTGELFF
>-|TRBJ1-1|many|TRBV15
TGTGCCACCAGCACCCGACAGGTTTCAAGGGTAGCTTTCTTT
CATSTRQVSRVAFF
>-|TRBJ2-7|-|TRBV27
TGTGCCAGCAGTTTTCGGGATTCGGGGGAGCAGTACTTC
CASSFRDSGEQYF
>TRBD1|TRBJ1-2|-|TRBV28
TGTGCCAGCACTACAGGGGGCAACTATGGCTACACCTTC
CASTTGGNYGYTF
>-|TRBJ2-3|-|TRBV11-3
TGTGCCAGCAGCTCCGGGAACACAGATACGCAGTATTTT
CASSSGNTDTQYF
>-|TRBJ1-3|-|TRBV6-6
TGTGCCAGCAGTTACTCGGAGGGCGGAGGAAACACCATATATTTT
CASSYSEGGGNTIYF
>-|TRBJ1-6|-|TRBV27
TGTGCCAGCAGTTTACGAGGGTCGCGTGATTCACCCCTCCACTTT
CASSLRGSRDSPLHF
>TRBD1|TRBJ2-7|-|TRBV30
TGTGCCTGGAGTTCCCCCCGGACAGGGGCCGTCTACGAGCAGTACTTC
CAWSSPRTGAVYEQYF
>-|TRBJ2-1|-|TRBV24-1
TGTGCCACCAGTGACCCCGTGTTCCATGAGCAGTTCTTC
CATSDPVFHEQFF
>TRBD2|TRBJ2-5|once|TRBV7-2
TGTGCCAGCAGCCGCTTTAGCGGGAGCCAAGAGACCCAGTACTTC
CASSRFSGSQETQYF
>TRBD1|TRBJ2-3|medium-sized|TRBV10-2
TGCGCCACCAGGGGGCCTAGCACAGATACGCAGTATTTT
CATRGPSTDTQYF
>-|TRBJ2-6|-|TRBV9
TGTGCCAGCAGCTCCGGGACTTTCTCTGGGGCCAACGTCCTGACTTTC
CASSSGTFSGANVLTF
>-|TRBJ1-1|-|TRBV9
TGTGCCAGCAGCGAGGGGTCGGGGGGCTTGGGAACTGAAGCTTTCTTT
CASSEGSGGLGTEAFF
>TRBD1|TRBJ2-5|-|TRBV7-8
TGTGCCAGCAGCTTACAGGGGGCGCGCCAAGAGACCCGGTACTTC
CASSLQGARQETRYF